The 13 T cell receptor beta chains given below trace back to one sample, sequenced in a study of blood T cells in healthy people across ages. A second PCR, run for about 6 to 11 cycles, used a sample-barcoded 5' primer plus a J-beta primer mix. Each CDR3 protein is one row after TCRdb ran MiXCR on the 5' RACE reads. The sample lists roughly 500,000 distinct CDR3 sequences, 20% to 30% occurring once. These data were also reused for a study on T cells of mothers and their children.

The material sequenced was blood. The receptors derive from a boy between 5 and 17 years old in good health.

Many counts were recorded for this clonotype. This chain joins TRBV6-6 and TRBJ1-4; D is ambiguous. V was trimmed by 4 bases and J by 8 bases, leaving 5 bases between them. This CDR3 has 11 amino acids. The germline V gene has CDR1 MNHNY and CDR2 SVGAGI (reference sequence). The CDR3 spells CASSSGEKLFF. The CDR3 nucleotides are TGTGCCAGCAGTTCTGGGGAAAAACTGTTTTTT.

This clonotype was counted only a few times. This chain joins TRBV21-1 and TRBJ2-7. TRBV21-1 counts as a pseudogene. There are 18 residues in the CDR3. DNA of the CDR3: TGTGCCAGCAGCAAAGGGTGGCCGTTGGCGGCACCTTCCTACGAGCAGTACTTC. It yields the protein CASSKGWPLAAPSYEQYF.

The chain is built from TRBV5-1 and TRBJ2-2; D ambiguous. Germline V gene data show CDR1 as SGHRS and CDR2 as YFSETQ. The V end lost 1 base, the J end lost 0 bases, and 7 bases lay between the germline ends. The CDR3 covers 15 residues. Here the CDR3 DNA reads TGCGCCAGCAGCTTGATGACCTCGAACACCGGGGAGCTGTTTTTT. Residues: CASSLMTSNTGELFF.

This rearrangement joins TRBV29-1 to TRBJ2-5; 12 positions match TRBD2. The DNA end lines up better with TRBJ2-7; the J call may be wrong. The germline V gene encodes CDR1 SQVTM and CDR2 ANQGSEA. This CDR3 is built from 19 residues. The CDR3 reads CSVEDNRVASGRATYEQYF. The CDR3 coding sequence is TGCAGCGTTGAAGATAATAGGGTAGCTAGCGGGAGGGCTACCTACGAGCAGTACTTC.

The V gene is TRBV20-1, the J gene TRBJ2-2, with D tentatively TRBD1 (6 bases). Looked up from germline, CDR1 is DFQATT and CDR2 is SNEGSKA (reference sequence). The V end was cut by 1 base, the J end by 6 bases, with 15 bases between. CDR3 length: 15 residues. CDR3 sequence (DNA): TGCAGTGCTAGAGGAAATCAGGGGAAGGCCGGGGAGCTGTTTTTT. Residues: CSARGNQGKAGELFF.

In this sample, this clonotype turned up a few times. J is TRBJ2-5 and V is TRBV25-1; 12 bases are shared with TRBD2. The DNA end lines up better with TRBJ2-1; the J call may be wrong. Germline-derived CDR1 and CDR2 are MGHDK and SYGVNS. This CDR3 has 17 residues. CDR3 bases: TGTGCCAGCAGTGCTCGAAAGACTAGCGGGGGACTCGGTGAGCAGTTCTTC. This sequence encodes CASSARKTSGGLGEQFF.

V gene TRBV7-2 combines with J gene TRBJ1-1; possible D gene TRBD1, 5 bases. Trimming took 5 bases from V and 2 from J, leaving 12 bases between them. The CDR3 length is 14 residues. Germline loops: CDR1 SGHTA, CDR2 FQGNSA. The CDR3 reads CASSRSTENTEAFF. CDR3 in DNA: TGTGCCAGCAGCCGTTCGACAGAAAACACTGAAGCTTTCTTT.

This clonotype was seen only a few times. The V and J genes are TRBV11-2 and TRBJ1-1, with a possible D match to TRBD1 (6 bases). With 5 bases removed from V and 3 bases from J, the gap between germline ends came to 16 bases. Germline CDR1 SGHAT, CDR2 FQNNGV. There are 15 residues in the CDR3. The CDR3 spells CASSNQQGSYTEAFF. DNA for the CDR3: TGTGCCAGCAGCAACCAACAGGGCTCGTACACTGAAGCTTTCTTT.

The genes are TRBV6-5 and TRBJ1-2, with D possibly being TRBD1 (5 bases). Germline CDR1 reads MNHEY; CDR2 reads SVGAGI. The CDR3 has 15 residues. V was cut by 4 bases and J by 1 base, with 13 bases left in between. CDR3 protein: CASSSFDRFNYGYTF. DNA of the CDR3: TGTGCCAGCAGTTCCTTCGACAGATTTAACTATGGCTACACCTTC.

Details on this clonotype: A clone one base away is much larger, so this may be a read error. The DNA for the CDR3 is TGCAGCGTTGAAATCAATGAGCAGTTCTTC. Translation gives CSVEINEQFF. The chain employs TRBV29-1 and TRBJ2-1; D gene uncertain. V was cut by 2 bases and J by 6 bases, with 2 bases left in between. The germline V gene encodes CDR1 SQVTM and CDR2 ANQGSEA. CDR3 length: 10 amino acids.

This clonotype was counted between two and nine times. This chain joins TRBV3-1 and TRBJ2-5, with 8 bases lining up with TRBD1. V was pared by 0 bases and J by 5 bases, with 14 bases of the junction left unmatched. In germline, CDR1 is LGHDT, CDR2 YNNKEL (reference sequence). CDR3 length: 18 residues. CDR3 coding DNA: TGTGCCAGCAGCCAAGAGATGTGGGGCAGGGGGCTTTTCGAGACCCAGTACTTC. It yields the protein CASSQEMWGRGLFETQYF.

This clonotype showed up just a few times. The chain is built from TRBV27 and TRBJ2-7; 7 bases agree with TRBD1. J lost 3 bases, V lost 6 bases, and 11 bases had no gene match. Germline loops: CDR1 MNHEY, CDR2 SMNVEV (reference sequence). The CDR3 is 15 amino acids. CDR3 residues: CASRQTRDSFYEQYF. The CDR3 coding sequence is TGTGCCAGCAGGCAGACCCGGGACAGTTTCTACGAGCAGTACTTC.

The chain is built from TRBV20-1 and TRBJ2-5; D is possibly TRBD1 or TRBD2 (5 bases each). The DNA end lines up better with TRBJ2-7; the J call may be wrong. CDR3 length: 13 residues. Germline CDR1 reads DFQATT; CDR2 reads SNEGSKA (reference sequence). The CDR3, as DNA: TGCAGTGCGATGGGGGACCAATCCTACGAGCAGTACTTC. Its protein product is CSAMGDQSYEQYF.